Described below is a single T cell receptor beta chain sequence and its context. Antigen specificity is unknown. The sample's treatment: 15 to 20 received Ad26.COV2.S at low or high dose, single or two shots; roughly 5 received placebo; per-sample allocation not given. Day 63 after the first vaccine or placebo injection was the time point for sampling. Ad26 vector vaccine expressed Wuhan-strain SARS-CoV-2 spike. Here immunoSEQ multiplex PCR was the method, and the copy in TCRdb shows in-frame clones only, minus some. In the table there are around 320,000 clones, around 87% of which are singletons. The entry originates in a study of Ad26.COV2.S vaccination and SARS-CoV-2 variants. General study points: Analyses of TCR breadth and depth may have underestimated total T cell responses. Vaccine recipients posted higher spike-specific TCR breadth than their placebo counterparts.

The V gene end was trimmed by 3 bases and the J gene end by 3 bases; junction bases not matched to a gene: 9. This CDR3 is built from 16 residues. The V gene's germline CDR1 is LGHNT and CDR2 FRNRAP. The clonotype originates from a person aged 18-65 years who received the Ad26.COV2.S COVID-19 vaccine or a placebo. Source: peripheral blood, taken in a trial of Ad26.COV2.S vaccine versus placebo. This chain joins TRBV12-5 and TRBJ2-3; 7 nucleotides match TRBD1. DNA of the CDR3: TGTGCTAGTGGTTTTTCCGGGACAGTTTTTACAGATACGCAGTATTTT. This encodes CASGFSGTVFTDTQYF.